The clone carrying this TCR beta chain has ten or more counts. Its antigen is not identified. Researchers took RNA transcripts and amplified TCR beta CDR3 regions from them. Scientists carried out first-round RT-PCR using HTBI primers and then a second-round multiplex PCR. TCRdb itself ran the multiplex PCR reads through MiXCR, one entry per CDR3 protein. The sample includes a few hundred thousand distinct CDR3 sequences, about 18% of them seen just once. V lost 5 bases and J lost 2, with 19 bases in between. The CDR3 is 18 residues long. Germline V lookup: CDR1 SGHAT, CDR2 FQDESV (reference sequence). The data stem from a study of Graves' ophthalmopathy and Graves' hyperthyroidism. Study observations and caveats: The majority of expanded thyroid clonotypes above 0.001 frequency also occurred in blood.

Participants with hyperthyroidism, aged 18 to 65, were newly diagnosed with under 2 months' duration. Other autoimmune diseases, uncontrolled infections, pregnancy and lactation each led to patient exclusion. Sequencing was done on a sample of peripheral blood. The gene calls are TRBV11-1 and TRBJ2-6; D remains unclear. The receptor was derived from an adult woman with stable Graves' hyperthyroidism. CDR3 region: CASSPGSSQRPGANVLTF. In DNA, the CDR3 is TGTGCCAGCAGCCCCGGGTCCTCGCAAAGACCTGGGGCCAACGTCCTGACTTTC.